This T cell receptor beta chain was obtained from a study of shared clonotypes between healthy human individuals. Looking at the study overall: For every donor, three CD4 naive, three CD4 memory, two CD8 naive and one CD8 memory plates were used. Study findings and constraints: Larger richness was generally estimated for naive than memory subsets.

The donors, all of them Caucasian adults, lived in Nashville, Tennessee. Division of CD4+ cells produced a CD45RA+ naive subset and a CD45RA-negative memory subset. CDR1 is SGDLS and CDR2 is YYNGEE in the germline V gene. This CDR3 has 14 amino acids. V lost 0 bases and J lost 2, with 6 bases in between. Sequencing was performed with immunoSEQ multiplex PCR; in TCRdb, only in-frame clones are kept and a portion is missing. The repertoire holds 1,400,000 or so clones, 97% to 99% seen once, with 0.36% in the top ten. Points on this clone: As yet, its antigen is unknown.

V gene TRBV9 combines with J gene TRBJ1-5; D ambiguous. What was sequenced was naive CD4+ T cells sorted from blood. Subset defined: CD45RA+ positively selected. The sequence came from a young man in good health. DNA of the CDR3: TGTGCCAGCAGCGTAGATCATGGCAATCAGCCCCAGCATTTT. Translation: CASSVDHGNQPQHF.